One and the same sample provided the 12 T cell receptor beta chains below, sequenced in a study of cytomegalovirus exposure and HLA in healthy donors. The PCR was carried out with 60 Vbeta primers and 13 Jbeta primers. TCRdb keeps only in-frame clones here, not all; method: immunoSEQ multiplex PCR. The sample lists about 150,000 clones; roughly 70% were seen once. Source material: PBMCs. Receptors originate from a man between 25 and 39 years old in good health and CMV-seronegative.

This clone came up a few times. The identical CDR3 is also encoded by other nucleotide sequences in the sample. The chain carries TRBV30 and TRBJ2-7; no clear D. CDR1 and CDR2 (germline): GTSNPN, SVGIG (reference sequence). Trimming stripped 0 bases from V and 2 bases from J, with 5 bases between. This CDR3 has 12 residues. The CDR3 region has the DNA TGTGCCTGGAGTGTACTCACCTACGAGCAGTACTTC. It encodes CAWSVLTYEQYF. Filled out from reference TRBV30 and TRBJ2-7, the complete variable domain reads SQTIHQWPATLVQPVGSPLSLECTVEGTSNPNLYWYRQAAGRGLQLLFYSVGIGQISSEVPQNLSASRPQDRQFILSSKKLLLSDSGFYLCAWSVLTYEQYFGPGTRLTVT.

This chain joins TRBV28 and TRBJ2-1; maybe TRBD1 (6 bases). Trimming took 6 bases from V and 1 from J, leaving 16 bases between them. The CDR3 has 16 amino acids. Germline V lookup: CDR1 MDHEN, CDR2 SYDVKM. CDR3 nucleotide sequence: TGTGCCAGCAGGTCTCCCGAGGGGGTTTCCTACAATGAGCAGTTCTTC. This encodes CASRSPEGVSYNEQFF.

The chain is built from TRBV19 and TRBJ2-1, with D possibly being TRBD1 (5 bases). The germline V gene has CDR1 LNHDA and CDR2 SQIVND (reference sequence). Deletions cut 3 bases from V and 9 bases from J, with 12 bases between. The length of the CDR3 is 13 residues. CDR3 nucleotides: TGTGCCAGTAGTATTCATCAGGGCCCTGAGCAGTTCTTC. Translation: CASSIHQGPEQFF. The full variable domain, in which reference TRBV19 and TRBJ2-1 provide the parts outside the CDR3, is DGGITQSPKYLFRKEGQNVTLSCEQNLNHDAMYWYRQDPGQGLRLIYYSQIVNDFQKGDIAEGYSVSREKKESFPLTVTSAQKNPTAFYLCASSIHQGPEQFFGPGTRLTVL.

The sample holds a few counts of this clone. CDR3 amino acids: CASRGAVTTDTQYF. The CDR3 DNA sequence: TGTGCCAGCAGGGGAGCGGTGACCACAGATACGCAGTATTTT. The chain carries TRBV6-5 and TRBJ2-3, with D possibly being TRBD2 (5 bases). The CDR3 has 14 residues. The V end lost 6 bases, the J end lost 2 bases, and 12 bases lay between the germline ends. From germline, CDR1 is MNHEY and CDR2 SVGAGI.

The CDR3 spells CASSNDTVYGYTF. The CDR3 region has the DNA TGTGCCAGCAGCAACGACACGGTCTATGGCTACACCTTC. The chain joins TRBV5-4 to TRBJ1-2; D remains ambiguous. This CDR3 is built from 13 residues. CDR1 and CDR2 (germline): SGHNT, YYREEE (reference sequence). Trimming removed 4 bases from V and 4 bases from J, with 11 bases in between.

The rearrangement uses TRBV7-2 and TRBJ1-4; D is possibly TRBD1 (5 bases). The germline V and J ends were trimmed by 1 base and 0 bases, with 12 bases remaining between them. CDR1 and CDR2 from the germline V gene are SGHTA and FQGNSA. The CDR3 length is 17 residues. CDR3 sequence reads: CASSLDPATATNEKLFF. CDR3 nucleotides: TGTGCCAGCAGCTTAGATCCTGCGACAGCAACTAATGAAAAACTGTTTTTT.

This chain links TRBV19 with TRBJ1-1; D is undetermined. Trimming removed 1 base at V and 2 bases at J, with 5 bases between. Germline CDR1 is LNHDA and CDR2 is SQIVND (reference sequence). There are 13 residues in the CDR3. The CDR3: CASSIGANTEAFF. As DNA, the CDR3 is TGTGCCAGTAGTATAGGGGCCAACACTGAAGCTTTCTTT.

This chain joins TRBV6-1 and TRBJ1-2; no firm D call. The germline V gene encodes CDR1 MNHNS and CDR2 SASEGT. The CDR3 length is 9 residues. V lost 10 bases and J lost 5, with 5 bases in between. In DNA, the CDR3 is TGTGCCACCCATTATGGCTACACCTTC. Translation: CATHYGYTF.

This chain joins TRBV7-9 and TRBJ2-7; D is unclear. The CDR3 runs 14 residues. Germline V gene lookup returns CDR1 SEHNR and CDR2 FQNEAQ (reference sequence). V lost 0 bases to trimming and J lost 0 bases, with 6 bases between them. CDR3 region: CASSLAESSYEQYF. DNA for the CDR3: TGTGCCAGCAGCTTAGCGGAGAGCTCCTACGAGCAGTACTTC.

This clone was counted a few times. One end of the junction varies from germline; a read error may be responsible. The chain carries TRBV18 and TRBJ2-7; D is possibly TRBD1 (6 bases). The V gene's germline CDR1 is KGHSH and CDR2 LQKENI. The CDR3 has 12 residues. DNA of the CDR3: TGTGCCAGCTCACCTACGACAGGTCCAAAAAACTTC. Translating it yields CASSPTTGPKNF. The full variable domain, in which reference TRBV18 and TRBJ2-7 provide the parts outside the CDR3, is NAGVMQNPRHLVRRRGQEARLRCSPMKGHSHVYWYRQLPEEGLKFMVYLQKENIIDESGMPKERFSAEFPKEGPSILRIQQVVRGDSAAYFCASSPTTGPKNFGPGTRLTVT.

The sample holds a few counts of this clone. The chain's CDR3 is CASSGQGGGSGYTF. In DNA, the CDR3 is TGTGCCAGCAGTGGCCAGGGCGGAGGGTCGGGCTACACCTTC. The chain is built from TRBV6-5 and TRBJ1-2; a weak D match, TRBD1 (5 bases). Germline loops: CDR1 MNHEY, CDR2 SVGAGI. The CDR3 is 14 residues long. The V end lost 5 bases, the J end lost 8 bases, and 18 bases lay between the germline ends.

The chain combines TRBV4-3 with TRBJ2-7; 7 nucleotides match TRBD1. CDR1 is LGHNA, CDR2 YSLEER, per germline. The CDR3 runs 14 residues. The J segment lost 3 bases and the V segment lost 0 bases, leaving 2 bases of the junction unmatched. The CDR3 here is CASSQEAGGYEQYF. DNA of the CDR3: TGCGCCAGCAGCCAAGAGGCAGGGGGCTACGAGCAGTACTTC.